The 5 T cell receptor beta chains below were found in one sample sequenced in a study of T cell responses to AZD1222 COVID-19 vaccine. The data were produced by immunoSEQ multiplex PCR, yet TCRdb's version contains in-frame clones alone and is incomplete. The repertoire holds about 82,000 clones, with roughly 90% as singletons. The specimen comprised peripheral blood, sampled on day 0 of AZD1222 vaccination. The source is an adult in good health.

This clone was seen only once. The V gene is TRBV7-9, the J gene TRBJ1-5; D uncertain. This CDR3 region has 15 residues. Germline values: CDR1 SEHNR, CDR2 FQNEAQ (reference sequence). Trimming stripped 5 bases from V and 1 base from J, with 12 bases between. Here the CDR3 reads CASSAGSASNQPQHF. As DNA, the CDR3 is TGTGCCAGCAGCGCCGGGAGCGCAAGCAATCAGCCCCAGCATTTT.

In its sample, this clone was seen a few times. The V gene is TRBV6-1, the J gene TRBJ1-3; tentative D call: TRBD1 (6 bases). V was pared by 4 bases and J by 0 bases, with 16 bases between. Germline values: CDR1 MNHNS, CDR2 SASEGT. The CDR3 totals 17 residues. DNA of the CDR3: TGTGCCAGCAGTGGACGGGGGCTGATTTTCTCTGGAAACACCATATATTTT. Its translation: CASSGRGLIFSGNTIYF.

The chain couples TRBV6-5 to TRBJ1-3; TRBD1 agrees at 7 bases. J gave up 2 bases and V 2 bases, and 3 bases lay outside the gene matches. Per the germline V gene, CDR1 is MNHEY and CDR2 is SVGAGI. CDR3 size: 15 residues. The CDR3 spells CASSYPTGAGNTIYF. In DNA, the CDR3 is TGTGCCAGCAGTTACCCTACAGGGGCTGGAAACACCATATATTTT.

The rearrangement links TRBV6-6 to TRBJ2-5, with 13 bases identical to TRBD2. CDR1 and CDR2 from the germline V gene are MNHNY and SVGAGI (reference sequence). V lost 5 bases and J lost 5; bases outside the gene matches: 20. The CDR3 totals 20 residues. The CDR3 spells CASSPLLLVRLAGGWETQYF. The CDR3 nucleotides read TGTGCCAGCAGTCCTCTTCTTCTCGTCCGACTAGCGGGGGGATGGGAGACCCAGTACTTC.

This clone was recorded once. The chain employs TRBV6-5 and TRBJ1-1; no firm D call. This CDR3 is built from 13 residues. V lost 0 bases and J 7 bases, leaving 9 bases between the germline ends. Per germline, CDR1 MNHEY and CDR2 SVGAGI. CDR3 region: CASSYSSPYEAFF. CDR3 in DNA: TGTGCCAGCAGTTACTCCAGTCCCTATGAAGCTTTCTTT.